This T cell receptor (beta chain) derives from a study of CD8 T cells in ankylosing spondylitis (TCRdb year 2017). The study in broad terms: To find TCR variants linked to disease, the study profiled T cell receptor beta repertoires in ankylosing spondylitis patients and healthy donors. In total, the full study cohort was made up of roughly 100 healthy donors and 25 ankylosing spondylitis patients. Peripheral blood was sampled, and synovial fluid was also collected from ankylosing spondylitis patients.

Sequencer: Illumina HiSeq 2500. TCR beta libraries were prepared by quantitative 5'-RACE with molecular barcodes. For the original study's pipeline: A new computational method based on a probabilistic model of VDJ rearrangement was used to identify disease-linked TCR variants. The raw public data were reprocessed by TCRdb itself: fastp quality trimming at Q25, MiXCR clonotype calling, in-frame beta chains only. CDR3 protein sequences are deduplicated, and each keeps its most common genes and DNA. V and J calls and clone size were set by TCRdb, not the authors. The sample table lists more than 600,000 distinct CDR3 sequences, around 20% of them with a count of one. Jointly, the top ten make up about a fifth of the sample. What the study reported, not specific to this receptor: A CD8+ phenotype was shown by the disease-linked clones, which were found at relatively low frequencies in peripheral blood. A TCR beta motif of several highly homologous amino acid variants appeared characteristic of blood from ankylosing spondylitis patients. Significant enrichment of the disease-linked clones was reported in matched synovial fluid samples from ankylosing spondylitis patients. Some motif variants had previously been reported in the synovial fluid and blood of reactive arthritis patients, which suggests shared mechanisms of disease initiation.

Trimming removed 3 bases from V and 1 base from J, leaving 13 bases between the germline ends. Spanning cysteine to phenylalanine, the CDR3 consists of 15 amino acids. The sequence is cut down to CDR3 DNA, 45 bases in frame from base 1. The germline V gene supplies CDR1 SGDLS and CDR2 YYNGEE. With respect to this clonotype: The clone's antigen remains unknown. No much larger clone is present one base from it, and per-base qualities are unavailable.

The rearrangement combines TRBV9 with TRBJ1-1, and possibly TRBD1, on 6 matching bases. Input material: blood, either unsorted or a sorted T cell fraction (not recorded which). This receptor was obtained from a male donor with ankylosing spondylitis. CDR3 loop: CASSGRGATNTEAFF. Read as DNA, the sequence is TGTGCCAGCAGCGGTCGGGGGGCGACGAACACTGAAGCTTTCTTT.